This TCR beta chain was documented in a study of identical twins. Regarding the study as a whole: With abundant cord blood beta clonotypes, insertions were fewer; memory repertoires showed no such pattern. Models predicted too little out-of-frame TCR alpha sharing in monozygotic twins.

This clonotype has at least ten counts. The antigen remains undetermined. V dropped 5 bases and J dropped 7 bases, with 18 bases sitting between them. From germline, CDR1 is MNHEY and CDR2 SVGEGT. The length of the CDR3 is 15 residues. MiXCR was run by TCRdb on the 5' RACE reads, yielding one entry per CDR3 protein. The sample lists 140,000 to 150,000 distinct CDR3 sequences, 3% to 4% occurring once. The sample consisted of memory T cells sorted from blood. This sequence joins TRBV6-2 or TRBV6-3 and TRBJ2-1, with D perhaps given as TRBD1 or TRBD2 (6 bases each). The receptor was isolated from a man in his late teens or twenties in good health. The DNA of the CDR3 is TGTGCCAGCAGTCCCTTTGGGGGCGGGACAAATGAGCAGTTCTTC. This gives the protein CASSPFGGGTNEQFF.